This TCR beta chain was recorded in a study of blood T cell repertoires in COVID-19. CDR1 LNHDA and CDR2 SQIVND come from the germline V gene (reference sequence). With 10 bases removed from V and 4 bases from J, the gap between germline ends came to 19 bases. The CDR3 consists of 15 residues. In the original workflow: Amplification of reference gene primers provided the estimated nucleated cell counts. TCRdb's copy holds only in-frame clones and misses some; the assay was immunoSEQ multiplex PCR. V and J calls and clone size are copied from that table; D and trimming were computed from the DNA. Of some 240,000 clones listed, about 94% are singletons. This clone occurred once.

Sequenced material: peripheral blood. The receptor was derived from a man aged 55-75 years with COVID-19, enrolled during active disease. This chain links TRBV19 with TRBJ2-2; tentatively, D is TRBD2 (6 bases). CDR3 coding DNA: TGTGCCACCAGCCTAGGAGGGTCGGGCACCGGGGAGCTGTTTTTT. It yields the protein CATSLGGSGTGELFF.